The clone carrying this TCR beta chain was recorded once. The data were taken from a study of blood T cells in healthy people across ages. Primers used in a second PCR of about 7 to 12 cycles were a sample-barcoded 5' primer and a J-beta primer mix. TCRdb recomputed calls from the 5' RACE reads with MiXCR, one row per CDR3 protein. The data hold 2 million or so distinct CDR3 sequences, with roughly 52% observed a single time. The CDR3 runs 12 residues. V gave up 1 base and J gave up 7 bases, with 5 bases separating them. Germline CDR1 is LGHNT and CDR2 is FRNRAP. Sequenced: blood. The chain links TRBV12-5 to TRBJ2-1; D is ambiguous. This sequence originates from a woman in her forties in good health. The CDR3 here is CASGLERNEQFF. The CDR3 DNA is TGTGCTAGTGGTTTGGAGAGGAATGAGCAGTTCTTC. The full variable domain, in which reference TRBV12-5 and TRBJ2-1 provide the parts outside the CDR3, is DARVTQTPRHKVTEMGQEVTMRCQPILGHNTVFWYRQTMMQGLELLAYFRNRAPLDDSGMPKDRFSAEMPDATLATLKIQPSEPRDSAVYFCASGLERNEQFFGPGTRLTVL.